This T cell receptor (beta chain) was sequenced in a study of blood T cells in healthy people across ages. This clonotype has more than one count but fewer than ten. Its antigen is as yet unknown. Together with a sample-barcoded 5' primer, a J-beta primer mix was included in a second PCR lasting roughly 6 to 12 cycles. TCRdb re-called the 5' RACE reads through MiXCR, storing one row per CDR3 protein. This table holds roughly 560,000 distinct CDR3 sequences, approximately 25% found once. CDR3 length: 15 amino acids. Trimming stripped 2 bases from V and 4 bases from J, with 12 bases between. The germline CDR1 and CDR2 sequences are SEHNR and FQNEAQ (reference sequence). General study findings and limits: A roughly linear age-dependent decrease characterized TCR beta diversity per million T cells. A strong correlation was seen between TCR beta diversity and naive T cell percentage.

These records were also assigned to another study, of T cells of mothers and their children. Per that paper: Related mother-child pairs shared marginally more repertoire than unrelated pairs, though not significantly.

The TCR originated in a boy younger than 18 in good health. The sequencing sample was made of blood. V usage is TRBV7-9 and J usage is TRBJ2-1, with D possibly being TRBD2 (6 bases). This CDR3 reads CASSLSGTRYNEQFF. As DNA, the CDR3 is TGTGCCAGCAGCTTATCCGGGACTCGGTACAATGAGCAGTTCTTC.